These 26 T cell receptor beta chains were all obtained from the same sample, sequenced in a study of blood T cell repertoires in COVID-19. Sequencing used immunoSEQ multiplex PCR; TCRdb keeps in-frame clones, though not all of them. The data contain roughly 120,000 clones, about 80% of them singletons. Sequencing was carried out using peripheral blood. The receptors were sampled from a woman of 80 years or more with acute or convalescent COVID-19.

The chain has TRBV6-5 and TRBJ2-1, with 12 bases that match TRBD1. The CDR3 consists of 14 residues. Germline V gives CDR1 MNHEY, CDR2 SVGAGI. V gave up 6 bases and J gave up 12 bases; unmatched junction bases: 9. The CDR3 loop is CASRPGQGAKRQFF. The CDR3 nucleotides read TGTGCCAGCAGGCCGGGACAGGGGGCGAAAAGGCAGTTCTTC.

The genes are TRBV18 and TRBJ2-7, with TRBD1 as a possible D gene (5 bases). Trimming shortened V by 1 base and J by 2 bases, and 15 bases separated the two germline ends. From germline, CDR1 is KGHSH and CDR2 LQKENI. This CDR3 contains 16 residues. Here the CDR3 reads CASSPRRGSTTYEQYF. DNA for the CDR3: TGTGCCAGCTCACCACGAAGGGGATCCACTACCTACGAGCAGTACTTC.

This chain joins TRBV19 and TRBJ1-2; TRBD1 might be the D (6 bases). Per the germline V gene, CDR1 is LNHDA and CDR2 is SQIVND (reference sequence). This CDR3 comprises 15 residues. V lost 6 bases and J lost 3, with 17 bases in between. The CDR3 region is CASRPGQQKYYGYTF. The CDR3 bases are TGTGCCAGTAGGCCCGGACAGCAGAAATACTATGGCTACACCTTC.

The chain uses TRBV3-1 (or the pseudogene TRBV3-2) and TRBJ1-6, with D possibly matching TRBD1 (6 bases). The V and J ends lost 4 bases and 11 bases respectively, with 15 bases between them. CDR3 size: 14 residues. The germline CDR1 and CDR2 sequences are LGHDT and YNNKEL (reference sequence). The DNA of the CDR3 is TGTGCCAGCAGCCTATGGACAGTCGGGCCACCCCTCCACTTT. Amino acid sequence: CASSLWTVGPPLHF.

V and J are TRBV5-4 and TRBJ1-2; D not resolved. The germline CDR1 and CDR2 sequences are SGHNT and YYREEE (reference sequence). Between the trimmed V and J ends, which lost 6 bases and 5 bases, there was a span of 14 bases. CDR3 length: 13 residues. As DNA, the CDR3 is TGTGCCAGCAATCAGGACGGACTTTATGGCTACACCTTC. It translates to CASNQDGLYGYTF. The variable domain in full, with the rest retrieved from reference TRBV5-4 and TRBJ1-2, is ETGVTQSPTHLIKTRGQQVTLRCSSQSGHNTVSWYQQALGQGPQFIFQYYREEENGRGNFPPRFSGLQFPNYSSELNVNALELDDSALYLCASNQDGLYGYTFGSGTRLTVV.

The J gene is TRBJ1-2, the V gene TRBV15, with TRBD1 identical over 8 bases. The germline CDR1 and CDR2 sequences are LNHNV and YYDKDF (reference sequence). After removal of 3 bases from V and 4 bases from J, the junction contained 1 base not matched to a gene. The CDR3 runs to 13 residues. The DNA for the CDR3 is TGTGCCACCAGCAGGGACAGGGCCTATGGCTACACCTTC. Amino acid sequence: CATSRDRAYGYTF.

The V gene is TRBV25-1, the J gene TRBJ1-6, with 9 positions matching TRBD1. This CDR3 is built from 15 residues. V was clipped by 5 bases and J by 8 bases; unmatched bases: 7. CDR1 MGHDK and CDR2 SYGVNS come from the germline V gene. The CDR3 DNA follows: TGTGCCAGCAGTCCGGTTACAGGGGGCGATTCACCCCTCCACTTT. This gives the protein CASSPVTGGDSPLHF.

The chain employs TRBV5-1 and TRBJ2-2; TRBD2 aligns across 7 bases. Germline assignment: CDR1 SGHRS and CDR2 YFSETQ. This CDR3 is 14 amino acids long. Trimming cost V 7 bases and J 4 bases; bases outside gene matches: 7. The CDR3 region is CASHPGGITGELFF. DNA for the CDR3: TGCGCCAGCCACCCCGGGGGGATCACCGGGGAGCTGTTTTTT.

The V and J genes are TRBV3-1 (or the pseudogene TRBV3-2) and TRBJ2-3, with D possibly being TRBD2 (7 bases). CDR3 length equals 14 residues. V dropped 1 base and J dropped 6 bases, with 11 bases sitting between them. Germline CDR1 reads LGHDT; CDR2 reads YNNKEL (reference sequence). The CDR3: CASSQGGGHDTQYF. CDR3 nucleotides: TGTGCCAGCAGCCAAGGGGGGGGGCATGATACGCAGTATTTT.

V gene TRBV27 combines with J gene TRBJ1-5, with no clear D. CDR1 and CDR2 from the germline V gene are MNHEY and SMNVEV (reference sequence). CDR3 length equals 17 residues. V lost 2 bases and J 0 bases, leaving 14 bases between the germline ends. The CDR3 DNA follows: TGTGCCAGCAGTTTAAATCGGCAGGTCAATAGCAATCAGCCCCAGCATTTT. This translates into CASSLNRQVNSNQPQHF.

The rearrangement joins TRBV30 to TRBJ1-1; a possible D gene is TRBD1 (6 bases). Trimming pared 4 bases from V and 6 bases from J, leaving 15 bases between. The germline V gene has CDR1 GTSNPN and CDR2 SVGIG (reference sequence). The CDR3 has 13 residues. In DNA form, the CDR3 reads TGTGCCTGGACGGTGGACAGCGGCGCTGAAGCTTTCTTT. Protein product: CAWTVDSGAEAFF.

The chain is built from TRBV7-3 and TRBJ1-1, with D possibly matching TRBD1 (6 bases). V dropped 3 bases and J dropped 6 bases, with 14 bases sitting between them. CDR3 size: 14 residues. Germline-derived CDR1 and CDR2 are SGHTA and FQGTGA. The CDR3 DNA reads as TGTGCCAGCAGCTTTTCCCTCTCAGGGGCTGAAGCTTTCTTT. Residues: CASSFSLSGAEAFF.

This clone was recorded a few times. J is TRBJ1-1 and V is TRBV24-1; D gene unclear. This CDR3 has 13 residues. The germline CDR1 and CDR2 sequences are KGHDR and SFDVKD. V was cut by 7 bases and J by 1 base, with 9 bases left in between. CDR3 bases: TGTGCCACCAGAGGACGGGAGAACACTGAAGCTTTCTTT. It yields the protein CATRGRENTEAFF.

The V gene is TRBV7-9, the J gene TRBJ2-3, with TRBD1 as a possible D gene (6 bases). The germline CDR1 and CDR2 sequences are SEHNR and FQNEAQ (reference sequence). This CDR3 is built from 16 residues. The ends were cut back, 5 bases at V and 0 bases at J, with 15 bases in the middle. CDR3: CASSPGDTPSTDTQYF. The CDR3 nucleotides read TGTGCCAGCAGCCCCGGGGACACCCCTAGCACAGATACGCAGTATTTT.

The chain employs TRBV7-6 and TRBJ1-5, with 9 positions matching TRBD1. Germline CDR1 reads SGHVS; CDR2 reads FNYEAQ. Trimming took 2 bases from V and 10 from J; bases not matched to a gene: 15. CDR3 length: 17 residues. Written as DNA, the CDR3 is TGTGCCAGCAGCTTAAACCCGAGGACAGGGGAGATGGTTCCCCAGCATTTT. This sequence encodes CASSLNPRTGEMVPQHF.

The J gene is TRBJ1-2, the V gene TRBV4-3; maybe TRBD1 (5 bases). CDR1 and CDR2 (germline): LGHNA, YSLEER. The V end was cut by 1 base, the J end by 2 bases, with 17 bases between. The CDR3 loop spans 17 amino acids. CDR3 sequence (DNA): TGCGCCAGCAGCCAAGGGAGAAGGGGTGACCCAAACTATGGCTACACCTTC. Protein product: CASSQGRRGDPNYGYTF.

The V gene is TRBV6-5, the J gene TRBJ1-6, with 7 positions matching TRBD1. Germline values: CDR1 MNHEY, CDR2 SVGAGI. Trimming at V came to 4 bases and at J to 8 bases, leaving 11 bases not matched to a gene. CDR3 length: 16 amino acids. The CDR3 DNA is TGTGCCAGCAGTTTGAACAGGGGAACAAAGGATTCACCCCTCCACTTT. It translates to CASSLNRGTKDSPLHF.

This clone showed up just a few times. The V and J genes are TRBV5-5 and TRBJ1-6; tentative D call: TRBD1 (6 bases). The CDR3 is 15 residues long. Trimming took off 4 bases at V and 8 bases at J, with 16 bases between the two ends. CDR1 and CDR2 (germline): SGHKS, YYEKEE (reference sequence). CDR3 sequence: CASSPSQGTDSPLHF. CDR3 coding DNA: TGTGCCAGCAGCCCCTCACAGGGTACGGATTCACCCCTCCACTTT.

This chain uses TRBV18 with TRBJ1-1; possibly TRBD1 for D (6 bases). The V gene lost 3 bases and the J gene lost 4 bases, with 15 bases spanning the gap. The CDR3 sequence is 15 residues long. Germline loops: CDR1 KGHSH, CDR2 LQKENI. The DNA for the CDR3 is TGTGCCAGCTCACCTACAGGGTCGAGGAGCACTGAAGCTTTCTTT. This translates into CASSPTGSRSTEAFF.

The chain employs TRBV4-3 and TRBJ2-4, with 8 bases lining up with TRBD2. J was trimmed by 5 bases and V by 1 base; bases with no gene match: 4. Germline lookup yields CDR1 LGHNA and CDR2 YSLEER. This CDR3 contains 15 residues. The CDR3 loop reads CASSQVSGGENIQYF. CDR3 nucleotides: TGCGCCAGCAGCCAAGTCTCGGGAGGGGAAAACATTCAGTACTTC.

The J gene is TRBJ2-1, the V gene TRBV2; 7 nucleotides line up with TRBD2. Trimming at V came to 5 bases and at J to 1 base, leaving 8 bases not matched to a gene. Germline V gene data show CDR1 as SNHLY and CDR2 as FYNNEI. There are 16 residues in the CDR3. The CDR3 DNA reads as TGTGCCAGCAGTAGCGGGATCGGGGGTTCCTACAATGAGCAGTTCTTC. Its translation is CASSSGIGGSYNEQFF.

This clone has just one count. The chain carries TRBV5-1 and TRBJ2-5, with TRBD2 identical over 8 bases. This CDR3 spans 16 amino acids. Losses at the gene ends were 3 bases for V and 2 bases for J; bases not matched to a gene: 9. Looked up from germline, CDR1 is SGHRS and CDR2 is YFSETQ. CDR3 coding DNA: TGCGCCAGCAGCTCGGTAGTAGCGGGAATTCAAGAGACCCAGTACTTC. Translation: CASSSVVAGIQETQYF.

This clone has a single count. The chain recombines TRBV19 with TRBJ1-5, with 10 bases aligning to TRBD1. CDR3 length: 15 residues. The V gene's germline CDR1 is LNHDA and CDR2 SQIVND (reference sequence). With 3 bases clipped from V and 5 bases from J, the junction kept 4 bases outside the gene matches. In DNA, the CDR3 is TGTGCCAGTAGTATCATCGGACAGGGGGATCAGCCCCAGCATTTT. This gives the protein CASSIIGQGDQPQHF.

The V gene is TRBV7-3, the J gene TRBJ1-2, with 7 bases lining up with TRBD1. The trim removed 3 bases at V and 7 bases at J, leaving 5 bases unmatched. CDR1 SGHTA and CDR2 FQGTGA come from the germline V gene. The CDR3 loop spans 13 amino acids. The chain's CDR3 is CASSFRDSGGYTF. The CDR3, as DNA: TGTGCCAGCAGCTTTAGGGACAGTGGTGGCTACACCTTC.

This sequence joins TRBV12-3 or TRBV12-4 and TRBJ1-2, with no clear D. The CDR3 totals 13 residues. V was pared by 6 bases and J by 8 bases, with 16 bases between. Here the CDR3 DNA reads TGTGCCAGCAGCCTGACACCGGAGGGCGGCTACACCTTC. Its translation: CASSLTPEGGYTF.

This rearrangement joins TRBV7-9 to TRBJ1-4; 8 nucleotides line up with TRBD1. There are 16 residues in the CDR3. Germline CDR1 SEHNR, CDR2 FQNEAQ (reference sequence). Trimming at V came to 5 bases and at J to 1 base, leaving 6 bases not matched to a gene. Written as DNA, the CDR3 is TGTGCCAGCAGCGCTGGACAGGGTGGAACTAATGAAAAACTGTTTTTT. Translating it yields CASSAGQGGTNEKLFF.